This passage covers 2 T cell receptor beta chains from one sample sequenced in a study of a mutant IDH1 vaccine in newly diagnosed glioma. TCRdb keeps only in-frame clones here, not all; method: immunoSEQ multiplex PCR. The data show tens of thousands of clones, with approximately 64% seen just once and about 5% held by the top ten. For these receptors, no antigen is known. As for time point: week 47, end of study. Each dose of the vaccine consisted of 300 ug of mutant IDH1 20-mer peptide, with topical imiquimod. Sequencing used peripheral blood mononuclear cells (PBMCs), obtained from a glioma patient whose treatment included an IDH1 peptide vaccine. These receptors originate from a man in his forties with glioma. Some clones in this sample may be carry-over from other donors' samples.

The V gene is TRBV29-1, the J gene TRBJ1-1; no clear D. V gave up 1 base and J gave up 3 bases, with 12 bases separating them. The V gene's germline CDR1 is SQVTM and CDR2 ANQGSEA. The CDR3 is 14 residues long. Here the CDR3 reads CSVEGRGGYTEAFF. In nucleotides, the CDR3 is TGCAGCGTTGAAGGCCGGGGTGGGTACACTGAAGCTTTCTTT. The full variable domain, completed using reference TRBV29-1 and TRBJ1-1, is SAVISQKPSRDICQRGTSLTIQCQVDSQVTMMFWYRQQPGQSLTLIATANQGSEATYESGFVIDKFPISRPNLTFSTLTVSNMSPEDSSIYLCSVEGRGGYTEAFFGQGTRLTVV.

Only a few counts were recorded for this clone. The chain has TRBV7-9 and TRBJ2-7; 11 nucleotides match TRBD1. Trimming removed 10 bases from V and 3 bases from J; junction bases left unmatched: 8. This CDR3 is built from 14 residues. Germline assignment: CDR1 SEHNR and CDR2 FQNEAQ (reference sequence). The CDR3 loop is CATPRGTGGYEQYF. CDR3 coding DNA: TGTGCCACCCCGCGGGGGACAGGGGGCTACGAGCAGTACTTC.